The entry below gives a single TCR beta chain sequence along with its context. No antigen is known for it. The data derive from a study of T cell responses to AZD1222 COVID-19 vaccine. Turning to the study itself: The analysis combined second doses at about 4 or about 12 weeks.

Method: immunoSEQ multiplex PCR; TCRdb's copy keeps in-frame clones and lacks some. This table has over 100,000 clones, roughly 90% appearing once. Study conclusions and caveats: Donors were largely white British and mainly female; clonal diversity was possibly underestimated.

Trimming shortened V by 1 base and J by 6 bases, and 15 bases separated the two germline ends. The CDR3 is made up of 15 amino acids. Germline loops: CDR1 SGHVS, CDR2 FQNEAQ. The material sequenced was peripheral blood, taken on day 0 of AZD1222 vaccination. The chain combines TRBV7-8 with TRBJ1-2; D possibly corresponds to TRBD1 (6 bases). This sequence was found in an adult in good health. CDR3 sequence: CASSLDYRVLDGYTF. In DNA, the CDR3 is TGTGCCAGCAGCTTAGATTACAGGGTTCTGGATGGCTACACCTTC.